This T cell receptor (beta chain) was profiled in a study of beta chain features in type 1 diabetes. Study-wide results and limits: Short templates might get an advantage during PCR, and this would be equal in patients and controls. All four CD4+ subsets of Type 1 diabetes patients contained TCRB CDR3s that were moderately but significantly shorter.

All of the sorted populations showed purity greater than 95%. The CDR3 contains 13 residues. CDR1 and CDR2 (germline): SSHAT, FNYEAQ (reference sequence). As for this clone: The antigen is undetermined. One end of the junction varies from germline; a read error may be responsible.

The sequenced template was cDNA made from the entire isolated RNA. Generated by immunoSEQ multiplex PCR, the TCRdb table keeps only in-frame clones and is missing some. The sample shows about 160,000 clones, around 9% of them seen only once. J is TRBJ2-5 and V is TRBV7-7; D is tentatively TRBD1 or TRBD2 (7 bases each). The specimen sequenced was central memory CD4+ T cells from blood. This receptor was taken from a woman under 40 with type 1 diabetes. The CDR3 bases are TGTGCTAGCAGCGGGGACAGTCAAGAGACCCAGTACTTC. Amino acid sequence: CASSGDSQETQYF.